Following are 7 T cell receptor beta chains from one sample sequenced in a study of beta chain features in type 1 diabetes. Expressed TCRB transcripts were sequenced after all isolated RNA was converted to cDNA. Here immunoSEQ multiplex PCR was the method, and the copy in TCRdb shows in-frame clones only, minus some. The table lists some 700,000 clones, around 15% of them singletons. Study-level results: Patients with Type 1 diabetes showed moderately but significantly shorter TCRB CDR3s in all four CD4+ subsets.

No antigen has been identified for these receptors. The sample consisted of naive CD4+ T cells from blood. The receptors come from a man aged 18 to 30 with type 1 diabetes.

Turning to this clone: One junction end does not reproduce the germline sequence, and a read error may be involved. The J gene is TRBJ2-7, the V gene TRBV6-6, with a weak D call TRBD2 (7 bases). CDR3 length: 16 amino acids. Germline V gene sequence: CDR1 MNHNY, CDR2 SVGAGI (reference sequence). Here the CDR3 reads CASSYSRGGYSHEQYF. The CDR3 nucleotides are TGTGCCAGCAGTTACTCGAGGGGGGGTTACTCCCACGAGCAGTACTTC.

The rearrangement links TRBV29-1 to TRBJ2-3; 11 nucleotides align to TRBD2. Unmatched junction bases numbered 9, after V lost 7 bases and J lost 3 bases. CDR1 and CDR2 (germline): SQVTM, ANQGSEA. This CDR3 is 15 amino acids long. DNA of the CDR3: TGCAGCGGCGGTATTACTAGCGGGGGTACAGATACGCAGTATTTT. Amino acids: CSGGITSGGTDTQYF.

This chain connects TRBV5-4 to TRBJ2-3; D gene uncertain. V shed 2 bases and J shed 4 bases, with 5 bases lying between them. This CDR3 is 12 amino acids long. CDR1 is SGHNT and CDR2 is YYREEE in the germline V gene (reference sequence). DNA of the CDR3: TGTGCCAGCAGCTTTTTGGCAGATACGCAGTATTTT. It translates to CASSFLADTQYF.

This chain uses TRBV5-1 with TRBJ2-1; 9 positions agree with TRBD2. J lost 0 bases, V lost 3 bases, and 13 bases had no gene match. CDR1 is SGHRS, CDR2 YFSETQ, per germline. The CDR3 is 19 amino acids. CDR3 sequence: CASSSRGAGGISSYNEQFF. CDR3 nucleotide sequence: TGCGCCAGCAGCTCCCGTGGAGCGGGGGGTATAAGCTCCTACAATGAGCAGTTCTTC. Based on the CDR3 plus reference TRBV5-1 and TRBJ2-1, the full variable domain is KAGVTQTPRYLIKTRGQQVTLSCSPISGHRSVSWYQQTPGQGLQFLFEYFSETQRNKGNFPGRFSGRQFSNSRSEMNVSTLELGDSALYLCASSSRGAGGISSYNEQFFGPGTRLTVL.

The chain has TRBV4-1 and TRBJ2-4; D not certain. CDR1 is MGHRA, CDR2 YSYEKL, per germline. Trimming pared 3 bases from V and 7 bases from J, leaving 13 bases between. There are 14 residues in the CDR3. The CDR3 nucleotides read TGCGCCAGCAGCCAGCCGGGCCTACGGAACATTCAGTACTTC. It codes for CASSQPGLRNIQYF.

The chain recombines TRBV5-4 with TRBJ1-2, with D unresolved. Trimming took off 1 base at V and 4 bases at J, with 14 bases between the two ends. The germline gives CDR1 SGHNT, CDR2 YYREEE (reference sequence). The CDR3 is 15 residues long. The CDR3 DNA sequence: TGTGCCAGCAGCTTGCAGGACGAGGTACCCTATGGCTACACCTTC. It is translated as CASSLQDEVPYGYTF.

This clone was seen more than once but under ten times. V gene TRBV7-9 combines with J gene TRBJ1-1; 8 bases are a match to TRBD1. The V segment lost 2 bases and the J segment 0 bases; nucleotides outside the gene matches: 2. The CDR3 is 15 residues long. Germline CDR1 reads SEHNR; CDR2 reads FQNEAQ (reference sequence). CDR3: CASSLQGAMNTEAFF. CDR3 DNA sequence: TGTGCCAGCAGCTTACAGGGGGCTATGAACACTGAAGCTTTCTTT.